Listed here are 8 T cell receptor beta chains from one sample, sequenced in a study of shared clonotypes between healthy human individuals (dated by TCRdb to about 2020). The method behind the library was the immunoSEQ multiplex PCR assay. TCRdb limited this immuneACCESS table to in-frame rearrangements with V and J called. A share of clones is missing; checked studies link under half to unresolved V genes, and the rest is unexplained. Recorded for this sample are some 2.1 million clones; 85% to 95% of them occurred a single time. Of the sample, more than 0.1% is held by the ten largest clones. The specimen was naive CD4+ T cells sorted from blood. Read against the paper, the sample's cell subset or site label means: CD45RA+ positively selected. All receptors derive from a man younger than 35 in good health.

This clone was picked up one time. This chain links TRBV30 with TRBJ1-6, with 10 bases that match TRBD1. Germline trimming cut 3 bases from V and 9 bases from J; bases unmatched to any gene: 5. The CDR3 consists of 14 residues. Germline V gives CDR1 GTSNPN, CDR2 SVGIG (reference sequence). The CDR3 loop reads CAWRETGGTSPLHF. CDR3 coding DNA: TGTGCCTGGAGAGAGACAGGGGGCACTTCACCCCTCCACTTT.

The chain links TRBV27 to TRBJ2-1; TRBD2 is a possible D gene (5 bases). The CDR3 consists of 14 residues. The V gene's germline CDR1 is MNHEY and CDR2 SMNVEV (reference sequence). V was shortened by 6 bases and J by 2 bases, with 11 bases between the two germline ends. This CDR3 is CASRLRETYNEQFF. CDR3 coding DNA: TGTGCCAGCAGACTCCGGGAAACCTACAATGAGCAGTTCTTC.

This chain connects TRBV5-1 to TRBJ2-3; 11 bases are shared with TRBD2. V lost 2 bases, J lost 7 bases, and 9 bases stayed unmatched. The CDR3 spans 16 residues. Germline CDR1 reads SGHRS; CDR2 reads YFSETQ. The CDR3 DNA is TGCGCCAGCAGCTTCCGAACTAGCGGGAGTATAAATACGCAGTATTTT. It specifies CASSFRTSGSINTQYF.

In regard to this clone: The same CDR3 arises from other DNA sequences in this sample as well. V usage is TRBV7-2 and J usage is TRBJ1-3; D is unclear. This CDR3 has 13 residues. Germline values: CDR1 SGHTA, CDR2 FQGNSA. Trimming removed 1 base from V and 3 bases from J, with 4 bases in between. DNA of the CDR3: TGTGCCAGCAGCTTAGGTCTTGGAAACACCATATATTTT. Amino acid sequence: CASSLGLGNTIYF.

This chain links TRBV4-1 with TRBJ2-7, with 9 nucleotides matching TRBD2. The germline V gene has CDR1 MGHRA and CDR2 YSYEKL. V shed 3 bases, J shed 3 bases, and the junction held 6 bases outside the gene matches. The CDR3 is made up of 15 amino acids. CDR3 bases: TGCGCCAGCAGCCAGGTAGCGGGAGCGATCTACGAGCAGTACTTC. Amino acid sequence: CASSQVAGAIYEQYF.

The CDR3 DNA reads TGTGCCAGTAGCCGGAGGGGACAGGGGGCTAGCACAGATACGCAGTATTTT. Amino acid sequence: CASSRRGQGASTDTQYF. The gene calls are TRBV19 and TRBJ2-3; 12 nucleotides line up with TRBD1. CDR1 LNHDA and CDR2 SQIVND come from the germline V gene (reference sequence). V was clipped by 6 bases and J by 0 bases; unmatched bases: 7. The CDR3 loop spans 17 amino acids.

The gene calls are TRBV5-4 and TRBJ2-2; no reliable D call. The length of the CDR3 is 18 residues. Trimming pared 4 bases from V and 1 base from J, leaving 20 bases between. The V gene's germline CDR1 is SGHNT and CDR2 YYREEE (reference sequence). CDR3 bases: TGTGCCAGCAGCCTTAGACGACACCCAAACGGGAACACCGGGGAGCTGTTTTTT. This sequence encodes CASSLRRHPNGNTGELFF.

The gene calls are TRBV7-2 and TRBJ2-5; D is unclear. The CDR3 runs to 15 residues. V lost 1 base and J lost 4, with 13 bases in between. CDR1 SGHTA and CDR2 FQGNSA come from the germline V gene. In DNA form, the CDR3 reads TGTGCCAGCAGCTTAGGGACCACGTTTAGAGAGACCCAGTACTTC. This codes for CASSLGTTFRETQYF.